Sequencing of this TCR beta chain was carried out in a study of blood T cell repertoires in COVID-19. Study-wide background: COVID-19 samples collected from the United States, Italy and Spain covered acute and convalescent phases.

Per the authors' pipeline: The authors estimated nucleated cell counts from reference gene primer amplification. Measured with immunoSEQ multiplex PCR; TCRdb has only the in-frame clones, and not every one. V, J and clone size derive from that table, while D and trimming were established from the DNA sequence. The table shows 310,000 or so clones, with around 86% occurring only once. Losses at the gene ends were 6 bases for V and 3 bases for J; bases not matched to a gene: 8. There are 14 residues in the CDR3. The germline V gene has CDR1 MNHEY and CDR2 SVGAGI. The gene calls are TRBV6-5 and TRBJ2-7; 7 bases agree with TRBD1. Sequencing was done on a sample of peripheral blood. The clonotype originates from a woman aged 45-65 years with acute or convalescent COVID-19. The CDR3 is CASSDGQAYYEQYF. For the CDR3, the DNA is TGTGCCAGCAGCGATGGACAGGCATACTACGAGCAGTACTTC.